The source of this T cell receptor (beta chain) is a study of Ad26.COV2.S vaccination and SARS-CoV-2 variants. Across the study: Intramuscularly, Ad26.COV2.S was given either once or twice, 56 days apart.

Study outcomes and limitations: Post-vaccination spike-specific CD8+ and CD4+ T cell responses reportedly had substantial breadth. Vaccine recipients and placebo recipients showed similar non-spike TCR breadth.

Points on this clone: Its target is unknown.

Libraries were prepared by immunoSEQ multiplex PCR; TCRdb keeps only in-frame clonotypes and omits some of them. The sample has a few hundred thousand clones; 75% to 95% are singletons. The treatment denotes: around 19 received Ad26.COV2.S at low or high dose, single or two shots; 5 received placebo; per-sample allocation not given. Sampling happened 63 days after the first vaccine or placebo injection. The CDR3 consists of 15 residues. V trimming: 5 bases; J trimming: 4 bases; junction bases outside the gene matches: 8. Germline lookup yields CDR1 KGHSH and CDR2 LQKENI. This sequence was found in a person aged 18-65 years who received the Ad26.COV2.S COVID-19 vaccine or a placebo. The specimen comprised peripheral blood, sampled in a trial of Ad26.COV2.S vaccine versus placebo. The chain has TRBV18 and TRBJ2-5; 9 bases match TRBD1. The CDR3 region has the DNA TGTGCCAGCTCATCTAACACAGGGGGCGCAGAGACCCAGTACTTC. Amino acids: CASSSNTGGAETQYF.